The text below deals with one T cell receptor beta chain. It lacks a known antigen. The record has no base qualities; no much larger clone is one base away. This specimen belongs to a study of OX40 agonist ivuxolimab in advanced cancers. Background on the whole study: Ivuxolimab was a fully human IgG2 agonistic monoclonal antibody targeting the costimulatory receptor OX40 (CD134). Intravenous ivuxolimab was administered to patients every 2 weeks at six dose levels: 0.01, 0.1, 0.3, 1.5, 3 and 10 mg/kg. Of the roughly 50 dose-escalation patients, hepatocellular carcinoma was present in around 20, melanoma in roughly 15, renal cell carcinoma in 9 and head and neck cancer in 9. A male proportion of 82.7% and a mean age of approximately 61 years, ranging from roughly 23 to 79, were recorded for the dose-escalation cohort. Patients were allowed to have had prior anti-PD-1, anti-PD-L1 or anti-CTLA-4 therapy, and more than 30% of the dose-escalation patients had previously received checkpoint inhibitors. Partial responses occurred in three dose-escalation patients, of whom one had hepatocellular carcinoma and two had cutaneous melanoma. Peripheral TCRbeta sequencing was intended to test whether TCR sequence diversity was altered and clonal T-cell expansion was caused by ivuxolimab. The paper covers the monotherapy dose-escalation part of the phase I ivuxolimab trial, which included N of about 51 patients.

The CDR3 contains 11 residues, cysteine and phenylalanine counted. Of all the DNA, just the CDR3 is kept, 33 bases in frame from base 1. V is pared back by 0 bases and J by 12 bases, with 9 bases lying between the germline termini. CDR1 LGHNT and CDR2 FRNRAP are derived from the germline V gene. To sequence the TCRbeta CDR3 region, genomic DNA was isolated from the sorted cells. TCRbeta CDR3 regions were sequenced using the immunoSEQ Assay. Sourced from immuneACCESS, this table was stored by TCRdb with only in-frame sequences that have V and J called. A share of the clones is absent; for the studies checked, an unresolved V gene accounts for under half, and the remainder has no known explanation. The sample table lists about 68,000 clones, over 80% of them with a count of one. The ten largest make up 0.31% of the sample. The trial excluded patients who had a history of autoimmune disease or who were on systemic immunosuppression. Peripheral blood for TCR sequencing was collected from all dose cohorts at baseline, on cycle 4 day 1, and on cycle 7 day 1. Samples came from an open-label, multicenter, first-in-human phase I dose-escalation trial of ivuxolimab. Adults with locally advanced or metastatic melanoma, renal cell, hepatocellular, or head and neck squamous cell carcinoma were enrolled in the trial. CD4+ and CD8+ T cells were sorted separately from peripheral blood before TCR sequencing.

What the study reported, not specific to this receptor: The antigen specificity of the clonally expanded peripheral T cells was not determined. In the 0.1-3.0 mg/kg groups, partial responders had among the lowest normalized peripheral clonal expansion, particularly in CD8+ T cells. Low levels of normalized T-cell clonal expansion were also seen in some patients who did not respond. Clonal expansion of both CD4+ and CD8+ blood T cells was observed from baseline to week 6 at doses 0.1 to 3.0 mg/kg. After ivuxolimab, more expanded clones were found on average in CD8+ T cells than in CD4+ T cells.

The sequence links TRBV12-5 to TRBJ2-7, with the D segment identity uncertain. The sample consisted of CD4+ or CD8+ T cells sorted from blood, taken in a trial of the OX40 agonist ivuxolimab. The source is an adult with an advanced solid tumor such as melanoma, head and neck, liver or kidney cancer. The CDR3 reads as follows: CASGLVRPRYF. In nucleotide form, the sequence is TGTGCTAGTGGTTTGGTCCGGCCTCGGTACTTC.